This is a list of T cell receptor beta chains from one sample in a study of T cell responses to AZD1222 COVID-19 vaccine. TCRdb keeps only in-frame clones here, not all; method: immunoSEQ multiplex PCR. Among some 160,000 clones listed, about 92% were seen once. The sequences come from peripheral blood, collected on day 0 of AZD1222 vaccination. The receptors come from an adult in good health. Both conserved end residues are part of each CDR3. D genes are given only for firm matches. Clone size is given for some rows only: seen once, a few or many times, or a class if the clone is expanded.

j_call | v_call | d_call | clone_size | cdr3_length | cdr3_nt | cdr3_aa
TRBJ2-5 | TRBV3-1/TRBV3-2 | NA | NA | 15 | TGTGCCAGCAGCCAATATACCCAGGAAGGAGAGACCCAGTACTTC | CASSQYTQEGETQYF
TRBJ2-6 | TRBV2 | NA | NA | 13 | TGTGCCAGCCGGACAACTGGGGCCAACGTCCTGACTTTC | CASRTTGANVLTF
TRBJ1-6 | TRBV6-6 | NA | once | 14 | TGTGCCAGCAGCCTCGTCGCAATCAATTCACCCCTCCACTTT | CASSLVAINSPLHF
TRBJ2-3 | TRBV20-1 | NA | NA | 11 | TGCAGTGCTAGCCTATCTAATACGCAGTATTTT | CSASLSNTQYF
TRBJ1-6 | TRBV6-5 | TRBD1 | NA | 15 | TGTGCCAGCAGACACGGACAGGGGAGGAATTCACCCCTCCACTTT | CASRHGQGRNSPLHF
TRBJ1-1 | TRBV3-1/TRBV3-2 | NA | NA | 14 | TGTGCCAGCAGTCAGGGGCTGATGAACACTGAAGCTTTCTTT | CASSQGLMNTEAFF
TRBJ2-2 | TRBV20-1 | NA | NA | 14 | TGCAGTGCTAGTCAGGGGACCTACACCGGGGAGCTGTTTTTT | CSASQGTYTGELFF
TRBJ1-5 | TRBV30 | NA | NA | 13 | TGTGCCTGGAGTTTGGACAGTCGGCAGCCCCAGCATTTT | CAWSLDSRQPQHF
TRBJ2-7 | TRBV28 | NA | once | 14 | TGTGCCAGCACCCCCCCCCAAGACAGGTACGAGCAGTACTTC | CASTPPQDRYEQYF
TRBJ2-7 | TRBV25-1 | NA | NA | 14 | TGTGCCAGCAGTGAATCGGGCAGGTCCTACGAGCAGTACTTC | CASSESGRSYEQYF
TRBJ2-5 | TRBV27 | TRBD2 | NA | 18 | TGTGCCAGCAGTCCGCCGGGACTAGCGGGGGCCGTGGGGGAGACCCAGTACTTC | CASSPPGLAGAVGETQYF
TRBJ2-5 | TRBV6-1 | TRBD1 | NA | 15 | TGTGCCAGCAGTGAGGGAGACAGGGTCGTGGAGACCCAGTACTTC | CASSEGDRVVETQYF
TRBJ1-2 | TRBV5-6 | NA | NA | 14 | TGTGCCAGCAGCATAGGGATTTTGCTTAGTGGCTACACCTTC | CASSIGILLSGYTF
TRBJ2-5 | TRBV18 | TRBD1 | NA | 16 | TGTGCCAGCTCACCCCAATCAACAGGGGTTGGGGAGACCCAGTACTTC | CASSPQSTGVGETQYF
TRBJ1-5 | TRBV6-1 | NA | NA | 14 | TGTGCCAGCAGTGAAGCCTCCGGGGGCCAGCCCCAGCATTTT | CASSEASGGQPQHF
TRBJ2-7 | TRBV5-1 | TRBD1 | NA | 15 | TGCGCCAGCAGCTTGGCCGTGACAGGGGGGTACGAGCAGTACTTC | CASSLAVTGGYEQYF
TRBJ2-3 | TRBV7-2 | NA | NA | 12 | TGTGCCAGCACCCGATCCTTAAATACGCAGTATTTT | CASTRSLNTQYF
TRBJ2-1 | TRBV5-1 | TRBD1 | NA | 12 | TGCGCCAGCAGCGTCGACAGGGGCCAGCAGTTCTTC | CASSVDRGQQFF
TRBJ1-6 | TRBV28 | NA | NA | 14 | TGTGCCAGCAGTTTAGCGGGAATTGGGTCACCCCTCCACTTT | CASSLAGIGSPLHF
TRBJ2-1 | TRBV18 | NA | NA | 15 | TGTGCCAGCTCGATGGATTCGGGGTCCTACAATGAGCAGTTCTTC | CASSMDSGSYNEQFF
TRBJ1-1 | TRBV6-4 | TRBD1 | NA | 17 | TGTGCCAGCAGTGACCCGGGGACAGGACGGATGAACACTGAAGCTTTCTTT | CASSDPGTGRMNTEAFF
TRBJ2-2 | TRBV27 | NA | NA | 14 | TGTGCCAGCAGTGACCTAGGGCTGGCCGGGGAGCTGTTTTTT | CASSDLGLAGELFF
TRBJ2-2 | TRBV19 | NA | NA | 14 | TGTGCCAGTAGTATTTCCAGAGACACCGGGGAGCTGTTTTTT | CASSISRDTGELFF